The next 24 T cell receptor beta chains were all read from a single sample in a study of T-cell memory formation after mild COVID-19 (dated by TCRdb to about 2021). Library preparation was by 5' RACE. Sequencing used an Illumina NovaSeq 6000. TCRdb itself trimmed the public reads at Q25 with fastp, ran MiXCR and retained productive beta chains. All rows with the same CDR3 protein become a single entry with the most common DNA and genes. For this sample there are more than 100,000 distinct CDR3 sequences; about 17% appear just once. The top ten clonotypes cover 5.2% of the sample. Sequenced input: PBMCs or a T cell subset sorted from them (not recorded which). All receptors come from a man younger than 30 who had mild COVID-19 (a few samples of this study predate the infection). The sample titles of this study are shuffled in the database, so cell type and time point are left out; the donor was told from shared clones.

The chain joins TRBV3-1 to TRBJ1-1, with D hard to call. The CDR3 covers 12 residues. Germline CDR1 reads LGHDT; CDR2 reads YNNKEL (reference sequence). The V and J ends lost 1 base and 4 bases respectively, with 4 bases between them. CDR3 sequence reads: CASSQVGTEAFF. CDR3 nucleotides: TGTGCCAGCAGCCAAGTCGGCACTGAAGCTTTCTTT.

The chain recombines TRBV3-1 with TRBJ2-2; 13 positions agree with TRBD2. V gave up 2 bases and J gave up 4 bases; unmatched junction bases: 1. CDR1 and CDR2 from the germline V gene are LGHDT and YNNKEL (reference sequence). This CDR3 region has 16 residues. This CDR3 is CASSQTSGGATGELFF. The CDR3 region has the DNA TGTGCCAGCAGCCAAACTAGCGGGGGGGCCACCGGGGAGCTGTTTTTT.

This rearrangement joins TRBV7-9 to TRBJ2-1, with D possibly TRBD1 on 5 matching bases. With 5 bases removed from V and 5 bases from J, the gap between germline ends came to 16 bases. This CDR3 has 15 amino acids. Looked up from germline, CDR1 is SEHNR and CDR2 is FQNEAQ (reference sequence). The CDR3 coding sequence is TGTGCCAGCAGCCGGTCCCAGGGCTACAACAATGAGCAGTTCTTC. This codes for CASSRSQGYNNEQFF.

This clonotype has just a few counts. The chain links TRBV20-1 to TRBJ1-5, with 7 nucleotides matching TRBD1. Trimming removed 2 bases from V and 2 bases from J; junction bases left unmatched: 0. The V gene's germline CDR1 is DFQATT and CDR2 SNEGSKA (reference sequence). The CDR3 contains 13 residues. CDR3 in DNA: TGCAGTGCTAGACAGGGGGGCAATCAGCCCCAGCATTTT. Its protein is CSARQGGNQPQHF.

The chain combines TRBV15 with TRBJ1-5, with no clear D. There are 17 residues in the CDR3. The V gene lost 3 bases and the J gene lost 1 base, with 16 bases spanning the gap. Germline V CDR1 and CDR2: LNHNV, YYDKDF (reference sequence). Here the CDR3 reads CATSRGPSPRSNQPQHF. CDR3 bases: TGTGCCACCAGCAGGGGCCCATCGCCTAGGAGCAATCAGCCCCAGCATTTT.

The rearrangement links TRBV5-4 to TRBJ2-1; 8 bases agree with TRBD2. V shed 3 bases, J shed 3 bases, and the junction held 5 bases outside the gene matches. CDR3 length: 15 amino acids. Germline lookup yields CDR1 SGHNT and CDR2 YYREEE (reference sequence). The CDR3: CASSWASGSYNEQFF. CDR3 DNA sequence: TGTGCCAGCAGCTGGGCGAGCGGGAGCTACAATGAGCAGTTCTTC.

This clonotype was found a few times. CDR3 DNA sequence: TGTGCCAGCAGCGTAGACGAAAGAAACACCATATATTTT. Amino acid sequence: CASSVDERNTIYF. V is TRBV9 and J is TRBJ1-3; no definite D call. CDR3 size: 13 residues. The V and J ends lost 0 bases and 5 bases respectively, with 6 bases between them. Germline V gives CDR1 SGDLS, CDR2 YYNGEE.

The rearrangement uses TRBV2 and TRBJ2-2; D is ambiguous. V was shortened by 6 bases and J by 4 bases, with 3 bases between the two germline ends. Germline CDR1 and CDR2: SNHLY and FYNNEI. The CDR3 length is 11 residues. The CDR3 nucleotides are TGTGCCAGCAGCGTCACCGGGGAGCTGTTTTTT. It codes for CASSVTGELFF.

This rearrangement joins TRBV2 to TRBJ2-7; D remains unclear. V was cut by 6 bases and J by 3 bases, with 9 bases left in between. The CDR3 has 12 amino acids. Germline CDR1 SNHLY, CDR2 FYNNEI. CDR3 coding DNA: TGTGCCAGCAGCGACCGAGACTACGAGCAGTACGTC. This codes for CASSDRDYEQYV.

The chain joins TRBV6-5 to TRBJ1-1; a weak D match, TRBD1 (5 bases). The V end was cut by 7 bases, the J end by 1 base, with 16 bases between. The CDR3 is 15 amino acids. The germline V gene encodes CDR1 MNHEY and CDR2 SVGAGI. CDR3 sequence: CASIPTGLENTEAFF. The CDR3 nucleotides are TGTGCCAGCATTCCTACGGGGCTTGAGAACACTGAAGCTTTCTTT.

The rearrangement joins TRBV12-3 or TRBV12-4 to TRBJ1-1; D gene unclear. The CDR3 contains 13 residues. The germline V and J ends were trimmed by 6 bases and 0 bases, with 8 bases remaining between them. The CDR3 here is CASRVDLNTEAFF. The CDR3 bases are TGTGCCAGCAGGGTCGACCTGAACACTGAAGCTTTCTTT.

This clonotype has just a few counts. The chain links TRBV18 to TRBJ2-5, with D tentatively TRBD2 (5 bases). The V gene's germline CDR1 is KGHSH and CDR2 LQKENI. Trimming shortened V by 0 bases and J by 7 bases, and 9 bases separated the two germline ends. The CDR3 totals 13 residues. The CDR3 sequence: CASSPPNEGTQYF. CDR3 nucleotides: TGTGCCAGCTCACCACCGAACGAGGGGACCCAGTACTTC. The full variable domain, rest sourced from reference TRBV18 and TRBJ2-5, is NAGVMQNPRHLVRRRGQEARLRCSPMKGHSHVYWYRQLPEEGLKFMVYLQKENIIDESGMPKERFSAEFPKEGPSILRIQQVVRGDSAAYFCASSPPNEGTQYFGPGTRLLVL.

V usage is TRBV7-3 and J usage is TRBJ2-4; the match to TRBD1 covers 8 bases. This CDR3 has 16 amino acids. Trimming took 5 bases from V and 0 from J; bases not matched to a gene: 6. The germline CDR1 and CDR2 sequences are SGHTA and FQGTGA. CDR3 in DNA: TGTGCCAGCAGCGAGGGGACAGGACTAGCCAAAAACATTCAGTACTTC. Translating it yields CASSEGTGLAKNIQYF. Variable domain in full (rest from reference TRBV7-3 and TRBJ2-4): GAGVSQTPSNKVTEKGKYVELRCDPISGHTALYWYRQSLGQGPEFLIYFQGTGAADDSGLPNDRFFAVRPEGSVSTLKIQRTERGDSAVYLCASSEGTGLAKNIQYFGAGTRLSVL.

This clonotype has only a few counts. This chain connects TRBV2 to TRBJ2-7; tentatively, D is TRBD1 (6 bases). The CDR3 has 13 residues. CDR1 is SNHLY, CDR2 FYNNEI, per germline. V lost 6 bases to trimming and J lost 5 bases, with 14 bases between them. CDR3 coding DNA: TGTGCCAGCAGCGAAAACCCAGGGGACGAGCAGTACGTC. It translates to CASSENPGDEQYV.

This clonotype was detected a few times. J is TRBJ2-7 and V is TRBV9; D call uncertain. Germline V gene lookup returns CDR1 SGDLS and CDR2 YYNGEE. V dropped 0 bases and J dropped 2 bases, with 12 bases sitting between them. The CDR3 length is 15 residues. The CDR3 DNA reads TGTGCCAGCAGCGTAGGTCCCTCGCCCACCTACGAGCAGTACTTC. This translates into CASSVGPSPTYEQYF.

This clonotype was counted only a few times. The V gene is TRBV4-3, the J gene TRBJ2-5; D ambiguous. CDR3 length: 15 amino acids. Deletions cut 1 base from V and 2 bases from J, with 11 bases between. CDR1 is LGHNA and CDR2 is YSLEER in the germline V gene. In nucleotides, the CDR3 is TGCGCCAGCAGCCAAGGAAGTATCAGGCAAGAGACCCAGTACTTC. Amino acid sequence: CASSQGSIRQETQYF.

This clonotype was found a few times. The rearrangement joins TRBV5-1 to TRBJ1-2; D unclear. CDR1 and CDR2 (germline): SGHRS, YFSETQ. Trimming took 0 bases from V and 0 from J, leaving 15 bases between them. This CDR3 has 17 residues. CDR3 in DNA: TGCGCCAGCAGCTTGGAAAGGCCGGGTTCAGCTAACTATGGCTACACCTTC. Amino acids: CASSLERPGSANYGYTF. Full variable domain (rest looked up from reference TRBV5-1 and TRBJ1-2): KAGVTQTPRYLIKTRGQQVTLSCSPISGHRSVSWYQQTPGQGLQFLFEYFSETQRNKGNFPGRFSGRQFSNSRSEMNVSTLELGDSALYLCASSLERPGSANYGYTFGSGTRLTVV.

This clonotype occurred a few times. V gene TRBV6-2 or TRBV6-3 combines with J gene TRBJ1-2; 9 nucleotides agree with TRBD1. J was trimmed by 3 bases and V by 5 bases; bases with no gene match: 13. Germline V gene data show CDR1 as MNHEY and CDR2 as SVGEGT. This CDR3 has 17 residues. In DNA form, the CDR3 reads TGTGCCAGCAGTCCTGGACAGGGGAAGAGACGCGACTATGGCTACACCTTC. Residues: CASSPGQGKRRDYGYTF.

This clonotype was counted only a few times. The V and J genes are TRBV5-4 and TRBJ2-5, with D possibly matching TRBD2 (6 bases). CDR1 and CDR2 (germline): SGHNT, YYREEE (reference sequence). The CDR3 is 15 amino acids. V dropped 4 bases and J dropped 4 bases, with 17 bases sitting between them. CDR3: CASSLGTPGGETQYF. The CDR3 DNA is TGTGCCAGCAGCCTTGGGACTCCCGGGGGAGAGACCCAGTACTTC.

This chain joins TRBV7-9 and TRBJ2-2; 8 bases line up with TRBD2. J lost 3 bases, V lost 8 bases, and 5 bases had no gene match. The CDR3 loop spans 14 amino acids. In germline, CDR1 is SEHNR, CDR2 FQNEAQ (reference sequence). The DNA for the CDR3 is TGTGCCAGCCCCACTAGCGGATACACCGGGGAGCTGTTTTTT. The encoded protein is CASPTSGYTGELFF.

CDR3 in DNA: TGCGCCAGCAGCTTGGCGGCCCCCACCCAGGAGCTGTTTTTT. It encodes CASSLAAPTQELFF. The chain links TRBV5-1 to TRBJ2-2; D ambiguous. Trimming left V 0 bases short and J 10 bases short, with 13 bases between. The CDR3 totals 14 residues. Germline values: CDR1 SGHRS, CDR2 YFSETQ.

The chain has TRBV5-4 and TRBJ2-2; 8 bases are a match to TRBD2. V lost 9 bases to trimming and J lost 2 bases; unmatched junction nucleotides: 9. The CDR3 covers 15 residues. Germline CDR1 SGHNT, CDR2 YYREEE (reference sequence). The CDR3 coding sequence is TGTGCCACCGGACCCGGGACTAGAAACACCGGGGAGCTGTTTTTT. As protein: CATGPGTRNTGELFF.

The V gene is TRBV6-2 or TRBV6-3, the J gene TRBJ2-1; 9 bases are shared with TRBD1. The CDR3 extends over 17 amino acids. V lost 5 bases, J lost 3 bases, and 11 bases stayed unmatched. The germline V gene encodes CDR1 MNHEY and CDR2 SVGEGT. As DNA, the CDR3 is TGTGCCAGCAGTATACTCCCAACAGGGGGCCTCTACAATGAGCAGTTCTTC. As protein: CASSILPTGGLYNEQFF.

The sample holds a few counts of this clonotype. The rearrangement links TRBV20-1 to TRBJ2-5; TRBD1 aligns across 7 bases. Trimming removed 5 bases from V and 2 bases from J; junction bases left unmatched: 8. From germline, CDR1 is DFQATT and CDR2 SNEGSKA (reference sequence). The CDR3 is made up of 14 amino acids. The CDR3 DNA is TGCAGTGCTCCTTCCTGGACAGGACAAGAGACCCAGTACTTC. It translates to CSAPSWTGQETQYF.